This T cell receptor (beta chain) is from a study of blood T cell repertoires in COVID-19. Study in general: Donors in the United States, Italy and Spain gave samples during acute or convalescent COVID-19.

Using immunoSEQ multiplex PCR, the repertoire was profiled, and TCRdb retains in-frame clones only, with some absent. The table shows approximately 89,000 clones, with under 85% occurring only once. This CDR3 is 14 amino acids long. With V trimmed by 2 bases and J by 10 bases, 4 bases remained unmatched. The germline CDR1 and CDR2 sequences are SGHTA and FQGNSA. Material for sequencing was peripheral blood. The clonotype originates from a man between 70 and 80 years old with acute or convalescent COVID-19. The chain combines TRBV7-2 with TRBJ1-6; TRBD1 matches 8 bases. CDR3 DNA sequence: TGTGCCAGCAGCTTACAGGGGGCTTTGTCACCCCTCCACTTT. As protein: CASSLQGALSPLHF.